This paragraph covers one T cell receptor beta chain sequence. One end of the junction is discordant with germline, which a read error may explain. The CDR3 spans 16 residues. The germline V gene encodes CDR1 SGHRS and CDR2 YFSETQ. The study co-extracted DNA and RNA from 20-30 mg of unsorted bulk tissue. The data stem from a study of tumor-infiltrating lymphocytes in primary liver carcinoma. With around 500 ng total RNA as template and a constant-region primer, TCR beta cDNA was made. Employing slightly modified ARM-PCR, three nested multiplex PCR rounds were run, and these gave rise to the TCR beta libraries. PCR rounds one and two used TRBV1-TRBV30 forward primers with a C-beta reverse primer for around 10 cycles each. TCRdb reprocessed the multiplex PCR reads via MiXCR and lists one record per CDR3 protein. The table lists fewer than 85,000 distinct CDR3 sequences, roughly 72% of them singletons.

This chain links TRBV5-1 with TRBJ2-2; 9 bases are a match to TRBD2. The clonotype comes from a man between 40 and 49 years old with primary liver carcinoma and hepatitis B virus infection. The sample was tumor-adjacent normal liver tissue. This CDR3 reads CVSSPGLAGVGGELFF. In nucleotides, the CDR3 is TGCGTCAGCAGCCCGGGACTAGCAGGAGTAGGCGGGGAGCTGTTTTTT. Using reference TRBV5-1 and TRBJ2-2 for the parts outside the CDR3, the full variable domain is KAGVTQTPRYLIKTRGQQVTLSCSPISGHRSVSWYQQTPGQGLQFLFEYFSETQRNKGNFPGRFSGRQFSNSRSEMNVSTLELGDSALYLCVSSPGLAGVGGELFFGEGSRLTVL.